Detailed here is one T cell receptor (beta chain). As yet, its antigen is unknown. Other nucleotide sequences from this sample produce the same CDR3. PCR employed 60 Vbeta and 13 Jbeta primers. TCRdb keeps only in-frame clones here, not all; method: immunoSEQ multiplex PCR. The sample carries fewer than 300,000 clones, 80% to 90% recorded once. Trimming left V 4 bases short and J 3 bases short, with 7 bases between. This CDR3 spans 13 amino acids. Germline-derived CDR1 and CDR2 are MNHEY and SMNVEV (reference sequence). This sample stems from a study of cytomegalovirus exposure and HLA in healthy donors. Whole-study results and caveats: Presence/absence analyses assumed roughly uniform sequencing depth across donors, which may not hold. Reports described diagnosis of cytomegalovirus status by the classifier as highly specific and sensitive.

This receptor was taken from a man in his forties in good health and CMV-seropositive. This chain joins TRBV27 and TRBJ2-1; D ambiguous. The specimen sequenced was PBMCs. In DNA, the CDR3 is TGTGCCAGCAGTTCCCCTCTCTACAATGAGCAGTTCTTC. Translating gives CASSSPLYNEQFF.